This TCR beta chain was recorded in a study of blood T cell repertoires in COVID-19. Study-wide context: In each case, the material was cDNA or gDNA derived from T cells, B-cell-depleted T cells, or PBMCs.

TCRdb's table, derived via immunoSEQ multiplex PCR, lists solely in-frame clones and lacks some. Of some 160,000 clones in the sample, more than 70% are singletons; the top ten hold 2% to 2.5%. The germline V gene has CDR1 SGHDN and CDR2 FVKESK. Trimming removed 3 bases from V and 2 bases from J; junction bases left unmatched: 2. The CDR3 is 15 residues long. The origin of this receptor is a man aged 50 to 60 who had recovered from COVID-19. Sequenced material: peripheral blood. The V gene is TRBV14, the J gene TRBJ1-1, with 11 positions matching TRBD1. The CDR3 DNA sequence: TGTGCCAGCAGCCACCGGACAGGGGGCAACACTGAAGCTTTCTTT. Residues: CASSHRTGGNTEAFF.